This TCR beta chain was sequenced for a study of T cells expressing NK-cell markers. Looked up from germline, CDR1 is LNHDA and CDR2 is SQIVND (reference sequence). CDR3 length: 16 amino acids. Reprocessing the 5' RACE reads, TCRdb reports a single entry for every CDR3 protein and omits DNA. The repertoire table contains approximately 460,000 distinct CDR3 sequences. The rearrangement joins TRBV19 to TRBJ1-2; absent DNA, TCRdb's TRBD1 call cannot be checked. This receptor was taken from a woman between 18 and 69 years old in good health. The specimen was blood T cells: a sorted CD56 or NKG2C T cell subset, CD4+ or CD8+ T cells, or bulk PBMC T cells (not recorded which). The CDR3 protein is CASSIDLSGINYGYTF.